The 23 T cell receptor beta chains listed next were all sequenced from one sample in a study of T cells after yellow fever vaccination. TCRdb re-called the 5' RACE reads through MiXCR, storing one row per CDR3 protein. The sample consists of 300,000 to 400,000 distinct CDR3 sequences, 8.7% of them appearing once. The sample in question was PBMCs, obtained on the day of the first yellow fever vaccination. The receptors were sampled from a young man who received the YFV17D yellow fever vaccine.

This clonotype appeared a few times. This chain joins TRBV29-1 and TRBJ1-4, with a tentative D call TRBD1 (5 bases). The CDR3 is 14 residues long. V dropped 4 bases and J dropped 8 bases, with 17 bases sitting between them. The germline V gene encodes CDR1 SQVTM and CDR2 ANQGSEA. This CDR3 reads CSVGADGTWEKLFF. The CDR3 coding sequence is TGCAGCGTTGGAGCCGATGGGACCTGGGAAAAACTGTTTTTT.

The rearrangement joins TRBV5-4 to TRBJ2-5; D is undetermined. CDR1 and CDR2 (germline): SGHNT, YYREEE (reference sequence). The CDR3 runs to 14 residues. The V end was cut by 3 bases, the J end by 3 bases, with 12 bases between. The CDR3 DNA is TGTGCCAGCAGCTCGGGCCCAGTGAAAGAGACCCAGTACTTC. The encoded protein is CASSSGPVKETQYF.

The chain has TRBV4-1 and TRBJ1-5; D possibly corresponds to TRBD1 (6 bases). Trimming took off 7 bases at V and 4 bases at J, with 17 bases between the two ends. CDR1 is MGHRA, CDR2 YSYEKL, per germline. The CDR3 has 15 residues. The CDR3 spells CASTPEGGANQPQHF. As DNA, the CDR3 is TGCGCCAGCACCCCAGAGGGGGGCGCGAATCAGCCCCAGCATTTT.

This clonotype was picked up a small number of times. The CDR3 sequence is CASSPGTGYVEQYF. CDR3 nucleotides: TGCGCCAGCAGCCCTGGGACAGGCTACGTCGAGCAGTACTTC. J is TRBJ2-7 and V is TRBV4-3, with TRBD1 matching over 8 bases. V shed 4 bases, J shed 6 bases, and the junction held 8 bases outside the gene matches. CDR3 length: 14 amino acids. From germline, CDR1 is LGHNA and CDR2 YSLEER.

The chain carries TRBV20-1 and TRBJ1-4; possible D gene TRBD1, 6 bases. Between the trimmed V and J ends, which lost 4 bases and 5 bases, there was a span of 11 bases. CDR3 length equals 13 residues. Germline assignment: CDR1 DFQATT and CDR2 SNEGSKA (reference sequence). The CDR3 DNA reads as TGCAGTGCTAAGGACAGAGAAAATGAAAAACTGTTTTTT. Its translation is CSAKDRENEKLFF.

The chain employs TRBV12-3 or TRBV12-4 and TRBJ1-6; TRBD1 might be the D (6 bases). V lost 7 bases, J lost 0 bases, and 16 bases lay in between. The CDR3 covers 17 residues. The CDR3 nucleotides are TGTGCCAGCAAAAAGGGGGGCACGAGCTCCTATAATTCACCCCTCCACTTT. Its protein product is CASKKGGTSSYNSPLHF.

The V gene is TRBV7-2, the J gene TRBJ1-1; D ambiguous. Germline V gene lookup returns CDR1 SGHTA and CDR2 FQGNSA. Trimming removed 0 bases from V and 2 bases from J, with 13 bases in between. This CDR3 is 16 amino acids long. CDR3 loop: CASSLAKGLPNTEAFF. The DNA of the CDR3 is TGTGCCAGCAGCTTAGCGAAGGGCCTCCCAAACACTGAAGCTTTCTTT.

This clonotype was counted ten times or more. The chain carries TRBV27 and TRBJ2-3; weak D call: TRBD2 (7 bases). Germline lookup yields CDR1 MNHEY and CDR2 SMNVEV (reference sequence). This CDR3 is 13 amino acids long. Deletions cut 6 bases from V and 3 bases from J, with 10 bases between. The CDR3 loop reads CASSGGHTDTQYF. The DNA of the CDR3 is TGTGCCAGCAGCGGGGGGCATACAGATACGCAGTATTTT.

This chain connects TRBV6-2 or TRBV6-3 to TRBJ1-5; D call uncertain. Germline V gives CDR1 MNHEY, CDR2 SVGEGT. Trimming removed 2 bases at V and 5 bases at J, with 13 bases between. The CDR3 sequence is 15 residues long. The CDR3 coding sequence is TGTGCCAGCAGTTACCGGGCAGCCCGGGATCAGCCCCAGCATTTT. Amino acid sequence: CASSYRAARDQPQHF.

In this sample, this clonotype turned up many times. The V gene is TRBV20-1, the J gene TRBJ2-3; D is unclear. V dropped 0 bases and J dropped 8 bases, with 15 bases sitting between them. This CDR3 is 14 amino acids long. Germline loops: CDR1 DFQATT, CDR2 SNEGSKA (reference sequence). CDR3 bases: TGCAGTGCTAGAGACCAAGAGTCCCCGGGTACGCAGTATTTT. Its translation is CSARDQESPGTQYF.

This clonotype appeared a few times. The CDR3: CSASLAGDAIRYF. The DNA for the CDR3 is TGCAGTGCTTCCCTAGCGGGGGACGCCATCCGGTACTTC. The rearrangement joins TRBV20-1 to TRBJ2-5; TRBD2 aligns across 10 bases. The CDR3 totals 13 residues. V was clipped by 5 bases and J by 13 bases; unmatched bases: 13. Germline loops: CDR1 DFQATT, CDR2 SNEGSKA (reference sequence).

The rearrangement uses TRBV27 and TRBJ2-2; a weak D match, TRBD1 (5 bases). CDR1 and CDR2 from the germline V gene are MNHEY and SMNVEV (reference sequence). The CDR3 is made up of 13 amino acids. Trimming removed 7 bases at V and 0 bases at J, with 6 bases between. CDR3 in amino acids: CASTGTNTGELFF. The CDR3 nucleotides are TGTGCCAGCACAGGGACGAACACCGGGGAGCTGTTTTTT.

The V and J genes are TRBV25-1 and TRBJ2-5, with D uncertain. Trimming took 2 bases from V and 1 from J, leaving 11 bases between them. In germline, CDR1 is MGHDK, CDR2 SYGVNS. This CDR3 has 15 residues. The CDR3: CASSEGIVVQETQYF. CDR3 nucleotides: TGTGCCAGCAGTGAAGGGATAGTGGTCCAAGAGACCCAGTACTTC.

The chain links TRBV6-1 to TRBJ2-5, with D possibly being TRBD1 (6 bases). CDR1 is MNHNS and CDR2 is SASEGT in the germline V gene. This CDR3 has 15 amino acids. Between the trimmed V and J ends, which lost 6 bases and 5 bases, there was a span of 19 bases. Here the CDR3 DNA reads TGTGCCAGCAGAGAGATGGGGGCCCGGAGGGAGACCCAGTACTTC. Its protein is CASREMGARRETQYF.

This clonotype turned up a few times. The chain is built from TRBV4-1 and TRBJ1-4, with a possible D match to TRBD1 (6 bases). CDR3 length: 16 residues. V gave up 4 bases and J gave up 8 bases, with 20 bases separating them. Germline V gene lookup returns CDR1 MGHRA and CDR2 YSYEKL. The CDR3 spells CASSPQTGTMGEKLFF. CDR3 nucleotides: TGCGCCAGCAGCCCCCAAACAGGGACCATGGGGGAAAAACTGTTTTTT.

This clonotype was detected ten times or more. CDR3 loop: CASSPGTGYNQPQHF. CDR3 coding DNA: TGTGCCAGCAGCCCCGGGACAGGGTACAATCAGCCCCAGCATTTT. The J gene is TRBJ1-5, the V gene TRBV7-2; 9 bases are a match to TRBD1. The V gene's germline CDR1 is SGHTA and CDR2 FQGNSA. Unmatched junction bases numbered 5, after V lost 5 bases and J lost 3 bases. The CDR3 runs to 15 residues.

The CDR3, as DNA: TGTGCCAGCAGCCCCCCGGGGGGGGGGTCTAGCACAGATACGCAGTATTTT. Translation gives CASSPPGGGSSTDTQYF. The chain couples TRBV7-8 to TRBJ2-3, with 8 bases identical to TRBD2. The ends lost 5 bases at V and 0 bases at J; junction bases unmatched: 10. Germline-derived CDR1 and CDR2 are SGHVS and FQNEAQ. The length of the CDR3 is 17 residues.

For this clonotype: This may arise from a read error, as a much more abundant clone is one base away. In DNA, the CDR3 is TGTGCCAGCAGCTCTCCCGGTGGGTGGGCCTATGGCTACACCTTC. It is translated as CASSSPGGWAYGYTF. This sequence joins TRBV7-6 and TRBJ1-2, with D uncertain. The CDR3 is made up of 15 amino acids. Per germline, CDR1 SGHVS and CDR2 FNYEAQ. Deletions cut 4 bases from V and 4 bases from J, with 16 bases between.

Only a few counts were recorded for this clonotype. V gene TRBV20-1 combines with J gene TRBJ1-2; possibly TRBD1 for D (5 bases). This CDR3 region has 14 residues. The germline V gene encodes CDR1 DFQATT and CDR2 SNEGSKA (reference sequence). Trimming took 1 base from V and 8 from J, leaving 17 bases between them. CDR3 bases: TGCAGTGCTAGAGGTCAGGGTTCAGTTTCCGGCTACACCTTC. Its protein product is CSARGQGSVSGYTF.

This clonotype was seen a handful of times. CDR3 sequence (DNA): TGTGCCAGCAGTTACGGCAGAAGTGGAAACACCATATATTTT. Translated: CASSYGRSGNTIYF. The rearrangement joins TRBV6-5 to TRBJ1-3, with D unclear. Trimming left V 2 bases short and J 3 bases short, with 8 bases between. Germline V gene sequence: CDR1 MNHEY, CDR2 SVGAGI. The CDR3 is 14 amino acids.

This clonotype was counted a few times. This chain connects TRBV7-2 to TRBJ2-5, with 8 bases fitting TRBD2. Per the germline V gene, CDR1 is SGHTA and CDR2 is FQGNSA. CDR3 length: 15 amino acids. V was clipped by 4 bases and J by 3 bases; unmatched bases: 7. The CDR3 loop is CASSYSRGDEETQYF. CDR3 nucleotide sequence: TGTGCCAGCAGCTACTCGCGGGGGGATGAAGAGACCCAGTACTTC.

The sample holds many counts of this clonotype. The chain employs TRBV10-3 and TRBJ2-3; perhaps TRBD2 as D (6 bases). Between the trimmed V and J ends, which lost 5 bases and 0 bases, there was a span of 15 bases. The CDR3 runs 16 residues. Germline V gene data show CDR1 as ENHRY and CDR2 as SYGVKD. CDR3 sequence: CAISTAGYPSTDTQYF. In DNA form, the CDR3 reads TGTGCCATCAGTACCGCGGGGTACCCTAGCACAGATACGCAGTATTTT.

The V and J genes are TRBV12-3 or TRBV12-4 and TRBJ1-2; no definite D call. Trimming took 7 bases from V and 8 from J, leaving 17 bases between them. The CDR3 covers 13 residues. The CDR3 DNA sequence: TGTGCCAGCACCATATCTAAGGTGGGCGGCTACACCTTC. Translated, it gives CASTISKVGGYTF.